This passage covers 4 T cell receptor beta chains from one sample sequenced in a study of T-cell memory formation after mild COVID-19. TCRdb re-called the 5' RACE reads through MiXCR, storing one row per CDR3 protein. The repertoire includes roughly 550,000 distinct CDR3 sequences, roughly 22% of them detected once, and approximately 12% sits in the top ten. The sample comprised PBMCs or a T cell subset sorted from them (not recorded which). Receptors originate from an adult woman who had mild COVID-19 (a few samples of this study predate the infection). Cell type and time point are not known.

This clonotype was picked up many times. This sequence joins TRBV28 and TRBJ2-1; a possible D gene is TRBD1 (6 bases). Trimming shortened V by 5 bases and J by 3 bases, and 11 bases separated the two germline ends. This CDR3 comprises 14 residues. Germline lookup yields CDR1 MDHEN and CDR2 SYDVKM. The CDR3 sequence is CASSTLQGYNEQFF. The CDR3 region has the DNA TGTGCCAGCAGTACTCTACAGGGCTACAATGAGCAGTTCTTC.

In its sample, this clonotype was seen a few times. The chain links TRBV7-6 to TRBJ2-7, with 10 positions matching TRBD1. The V and J ends lost 4 bases and 5 bases, in that order; junction bases with no gene match: 11. The CDR3 contains 16 residues. CDR1 and CDR2 from the germline V gene are SGHVS and FNYEAQ. CDR3 in amino acids: CASSSRPRDRGNEQYF. CDR3 DNA sequence: TGTGCCAGCAGCTCACGCCCCCGGGACAGGGGAAACGAGCAGTACTTC.

The gene calls are TRBV20-1 and TRBJ2-2; 9 bases map to TRBD2. CDR1 is DFQATT, CDR2 SNEGSKA, per germline (reference sequence). The CDR3 spans 17 residues. V was clipped by 1 base and J by 0 bases; unmatched bases: 6. The CDR3 sequence is CSARGALAGANTGELFF. CDR3 coding DNA: TGCAGTGCTAGAGGGGCTTTAGCGGGGGCGAACACCGGGGAGCTGTTTTTT.

This clonotype has only a few counts. V gene TRBV29-1 combines with J gene TRBJ2-1; the match to TRBD1 covers 8 bases. J gave up 6 bases and V 7 bases, and 14 bases lay outside the gene matches. This CDR3 region has 15 residues. Germline V lookup: CDR1 SQVTM, CDR2 ANQGSEA. The CDR3 DNA sequence: TGCAGCGCAATAACTCTGCACGGACAGGGCAATGAGCAGTTCTTC. Its protein product is CSAITLHGQGNEQFF.